This T cell receptor (beta chain) was found in a study of blood T cells in healthy people across ages. Findings of the study overall: Long-lived and aged donors differed, with more naive CD4+ cells and higher diversity in the long-lived. The CMV status of each donor remained undetermined, and this could have confounded shifts in expanded clonotypes.

Sample-barcoded 5' priming and a J-beta primer mix drove a second PCR of about 6 to 12 cycles. Every cDNA molecule bore a tag from a template-switch adaptor containing 12 random nucleotides. Each of the samples gave a minimum of 3 million paired-end reads that contained CDR3. In TCRdb, the 5' RACE reads were re-called with MiXCR into one record per CDR3 protein. This table holds around 790,000 distinct CDR3 sequences, around two fifths found once. This clonotype was seen a few times. Its antigen is undetermined. CDR1 is SGHTA, CDR2 FQGNSA, per germline. The CDR3 is 16 residues long. V lost 0 bases, J lost 2 bases, and 13 bases lay in between.

The specimen sequenced was blood. The rearrangement joins TRBV7-2 to TRBJ1-2; D unclear. The sequence derives from a man in his 60s in good health. CDR3: CASSLALGNSNYGYTF. For the CDR3, the DNA is TGTGCCAGCAGCTTAGCGCTAGGAAACAGCAACTATGGCTACACCTTC.